This is a list of T cell receptor beta chains from one sample in a study of blood T cell repertoires in COVID-19. The method was immunoSEQ multiplex PCR; TCRdb's version includes in-frame clones alone and lacks a portion of them. This table holds 150,000 to 200,000 clones, about 81% found once. Material: peripheral blood. The receptors come from a woman older than 75 with COVID-19, enrolled during active disease. CDR3s leave out the opening cysteine and the closing phenylalanine or tryptophan. The order of the fields is V gene, J gene, clone size, CDR3 protein. Clone sizes are given selectively: once, few, many, or a class where the clone is expanded.

V gene: TRBV30; J gene: TRBJ1-1; clone size: NA; CDR3 protein: AWIRFSQGGEAF
V gene: TRBV7-9; J gene: TRBJ2-1; clone size: once; CDR3 protein: ASSLGYSYNEQF
V gene: TRBV7-8; J gene: TRBJ2-3; clone size: once; CDR3 protein: ASSLGNRGQRTDTQY
V gene: TRBV5-4; J gene: TRBJ2-2; clone size: NA; CDR3 protein: ASSQGQGASSGGELF
V gene: TRBV28; J gene: TRBJ2-3; clone size: NA; CDR3 protein: ASSYREGPQY
V gene: TRBV7-2; J gene: TRBJ2-2; clone size: NA; CDR3 protein: ASSLLGSRSTGELF
V gene: TRBV4-1; J gene: TRBJ2-1; clone size: NA; CDR3 protein: ASSPGGKGVNYNEQF
V gene: TRBV6-2/TRBV6-3; J gene: TRBJ2-6; clone size: NA; CDR3 protein: ASSYHDWQEWILVGANVLT
V gene: TRBV14; J gene: TRBJ1-1; clone size: many; CDR3 protein: ASSQGQGTEAF
V gene: TRBV4-1; J gene: TRBJ2-1; clone size: NA; CDR3 protein: ASSQPRTSGRTIYNEQF
V gene: TRBV19; J gene: TRBJ1-4; clone size: NA; CDR3 protein: ASGSATNEKLF
V gene: TRBV21-1; J gene: TRBJ2-5; clone size: NA; CDR3 protein: ASSKGLAGFQETQY
V gene: TRBV5-5; J gene: TRBJ1-2; clone size: NA; CDR3 protein: ASSYEYYGYT
V gene: TRBV9; J gene: TRBJ2-3; clone size: NA; CDR3 protein: ASSPRTSPFTDTQY
V gene: TRBV6-6; J gene: TRBJ2-1; clone size: NA; CDR3 protein: ASSYPPGQERDEQF
V gene: TRBV2; J gene: TRBJ2-5; clone size: NA; CDR3 protein: ASSGNRFQETQY
V gene: TRBV5-1; J gene: TRBJ2-1; clone size: NA; CDR3 protein: ASRPLAGDAEQF
V gene: TRBV28; J gene: TRBJ1-1; clone size: NA; CDR3 protein: ASTPFGNTGQTNTEAF
V gene: TRBV5-1; J gene: TRBJ1-4; clone size: NA; CDR3 protein: ASSGAATNEKLF
V gene: TRBV5-4; J gene: TRBJ2-7; clone size: once; CDR3 protein: ASSRGPDRLDEQY